A selection of T cell receptor beta chains follows, all from one sample in a study of cytomegalovirus exposure and HLA in healthy donors. Here immunoSEQ multiplex PCR was the method, and the copy in TCRdb shows in-frame clones only, minus some. The sample yields about 360,000 clones, 86% seen once. Material for sequencing was PBMCs. All receptors derive from a woman younger than 35 in good health and CMV-seronegative. Both conserved end residues are part of each CDR3. Fields, in order: V gene, clone size, J gene, D gene, CDR3 DNA, CDR3 protein. D genes are given only for firm matches. A clone size is listed for some rows: how often the clone was seen (once, few, many), or a class if it is expanded.

V gene: TRBV27
clone size: .
J gene: TRBJ1-5
D gene: .
CDR3 DNA: TGTGCCAGCAGTATACAGGGTCCCGAAAATCCCCAGCATTTT
CDR3 protein: CASSIQGPENPQHF

V gene: TRBV5-4
clone size: .
J gene: TRBJ2-1
D gene: TRBD2
CDR3 DNA: TGTGCCAGCAGCTTGGAGGCTAGCGGGAGGAATGAGCAGTTCTTC
CDR3 protein: CASSLEASGRNEQFF

V gene: TRBV19
clone size: .
J gene: TRBJ2-2
D gene: TRBD2
CDR3 DNA: TGTGCCAGTACCCCGGGACTAGCGGGAGCTAACGGGGAGCTGTTTTTT
CDR3 protein: CASTPGLAGANGELFF

V gene: TRBV2
clone size: .
J gene: TRBJ2-1
D gene: .
CDR3 DNA: TGTGCCAGCAGTGAAAGAGTGGCTAGCGACTACAATGAGCAGTTCTTC
CDR3 protein: CASSERVASDYNEQFF

V gene: TRBV5-1
clone size: .
J gene: TRBJ2-7
D gene: .
CDR3 DNA: TGCGCCAGCAGCTTAGCCTCCCTGGCCTACGAGCAGTACTTC
CDR3 protein: CASSLASLAYEQYF

V gene: TRBV28
clone size: .
J gene: TRBJ2-7
D gene: TRBD1
CDR3 DNA: TGTGCCAGCAGGGGACAGGGGAGCTCCTACGAGCAGTACTTC
CDR3 protein: CASRGQGSSYEQYF

V gene: TRBV28
clone size: .
J gene: TRBJ1-1
D gene: TRBD1
CDR3 DNA: TGTGCCAGCAGTTTGGCAGGGGGTGTGAACACTGAAGCTTTCTTT
CDR3 protein: CASSLAGGVNTEAFF

V gene: TRBV25-1
clone size: once
J gene: TRBJ2-7
D gene: TRBD1
CDR3 DNA: TGTGCCAGCAGTGACCCCCACACAGGGGCCCAGGACGAGCAGTACTTC
CDR3 protein: CASSDPHTGAQDEQYF

V gene: TRBV6-1
clone size: .
J gene: TRBJ2-3
D gene: TRBD2
CDR3 DNA: TGTGCCAGCAGTGCAGCGGGGGGGGTGGATACGCAGTATTTT
CDR3 protein: CASSAAGGVDTQYF

V gene: TRBV6-1
clone size: once
J gene: TRBJ2-3
D gene: .
CDR3 DNA: TGTGCCAGCAGCTCCTTTAGCACAGATACGCAGTATTTT
CDR3 protein: CASSSFSTDTQYF

V gene: TRBV27
clone size: .
J gene: TRBJ2-7
D gene: .
CDR3 DNA: TGTGCCAGCAGTGGGGGACTTTTACAGTACTTC
CDR3 protein: CASSGGLLQYF

V gene: TRBV20-1
clone size: .
J gene: TRBJ2-5
D gene: .
CDR3 DNA: TGCAGTACCCCACTAGGGGAGACCCAGTACTTC
CDR3 protein: CSTPLGETQYF

V gene: TRBV6-5
clone size: .
J gene: TRBJ2-7
D gene: TRBD1
CDR3 DNA: TGTGCCAGCAGTTACCGGGACAGGGGATACGAGCAGTACTTC
CDR3 protein: CASSYRDRGYEQYF

V gene: TRBV11-2
clone size: .
J gene: TRBJ1-6
D gene: .
CDR3 DNA: TGTGCCAGCAGCTTAGAGGCAGGGTCTTATTCACCCCTCCACTTT
CDR3 protein: CASSLEAGSYSPLHF

V gene: TRBV25-1
clone size: .
J gene: TRBJ2-7
D gene: .
CDR3 DNA: TGTGCCAGCAGTGAATATTTGGGCAGAGCCTACGAGCAGTACTTC
CDR3 protein: CASSEYLGRAYEQYF

V gene: TRBV6-6
clone size: .
J gene: TRBJ1-4
D gene: .
CDR3 DNA: TGTGCGGCCGGGACTCATACAACTAATGAAAAACTGTTTTTT
CDR3 protein: CAAGTHTTNEKLFF

V gene: TRBV27
clone size: .
J gene: TRBJ1-2
D gene: TRBD1
CDR3 DNA: TGTGCCAGCAGCCCCCGGGACAGGGGAGCGAATGGCTACACCTTC
CDR3 protein: CASSPRDRGANGYTF

V gene: TRBV30
clone size: many
J gene: TRBJ1-5
D gene: .
CDR3 DNA: TGTGCCTGGAATCAAAATAGCGGTCAGCCCCAGCATTTT
CDR3 protein: CAWNQNSGQPQHF

V gene: TRBV14
clone size: .
J gene: TRBJ1-1
D gene: .
CDR3 DNA: TGTGCCAGCAGCCAATTTGGGAGGACACTTGAAGCTTTCTTT
CDR3 protein: CASSQFGRTLEAFF

V gene: TRBV27
clone size: .
J gene: TRBJ1-1
D gene: .
CDR3 DNA: TGTGCCAGCAGTTTGTCGACCGGAGGGCTTGAAGCTTTCTTT
CDR3 protein: CASSLSTGGLEAFF

V gene: TRBV7-9
clone size: .
J gene: TRBJ1-2
D gene: .
CDR3 DNA: TGTGCCACCCCTCCACAGGGAAACTATGGCTACACCTTC
CDR3 protein: CATPPQGNYGYTF

V gene: TRBV9
clone size: .
J gene: TRBJ1-4
D gene: TRBD1
CDR3 DNA: TGTGCCAGCAGCGTAGGACAGGGGGTAGAGGAAAAACTGTTTTTT
CDR3 protein: CASSVGQGVEEKLFF

V gene: TRBV15
clone size: .
J gene: TRBJ1-5
D gene: TRBD1
CDR3 DNA: TGTGCCACCAGCAGAGATCGGGCGACAGGGGACGGTCAGCCCCAGCATTTT
CDR3 protein: CATSRDRATGDGQPQHF

V gene: TRBV5-4
clone size: .
J gene: TRBJ2-3
D gene: TRBD2
CDR3 DNA: TGTGCCAGCAGCCGGGGGACTAGCGGGAGTTTTCGCGGCACAGATACGCAGTATTTT
CDR3 protein: CASSRGTSGSFRGTDTQYF